Sequencing of this T cell receptor beta chain was carried out in a study of cytomegalovirus exposure and HLA in healthy donors (dated by TCRdb to 2016 to 2017). Concerning the study at large: An earlier analysis of some 600 of the donors reported 250 to 300 Gb of sequence data and 117 million unique TCR beta sequences obtained from about 179 million T cells. All discovery cohort repertoires had been generated using a single sequencing platform. The study combined high-throughput TCR immunosequencing, statistical association of individual TCRs with disease status, and machine learning to predict cytomegalovirus infection status. In an earlier analysis of roughly 600 of the donors, high-throughput TCR beta sequencing was used to judge whether each TCR beta V gene segment behaved as functional or pseudogenic. An early release covering around 630 HLA-typed donors comprised roughly 300 gigabases of sequencing data and approximately 85 million unique TCR sequences. In addition to the first cohort of 666 subjects, a separate validation cohort of around 110 different subjects was used. Rather than using new phenotypic data, the later analysis identified candidate immune exposures from TCR beta sequences and from how often those sequences occurred across donors. Class I and class II HLA loci were covered by the typing at four-digit resolution. Of the roughly 430 genotyped donors, over 65% fell in the genetic ancestry cluster associated with self-reported Caucasian donors. The number of typed donors differed by locus: about 629-630 for A, B, C, DRB1 and DQB1; some 500 for DQA1; approximately 610 for DPA1; and 400 to 480 for DPB1. Among 398 genotyped donors of the cohort, an average of approximately 240,000 unique TCR beta nucleotide sequences was sequenced per donor, of which about 20% were non-productive. Donor age, sex, ethnicity and CMV serostatus were compiled together with the repertoire data. Four or five DR-DQ haplotypes were treated as single units for association and clustering because of strong linkage in the cohort. The study used immunosequencing to profile the T cell repertoires of under 700 subjects and linked those repertoires to cytomegalovirus serostatus. The study aimed to test whether signatures of past pathogen exposure could be identified by cataloging public T cell receptors. In a later genetic analysis, genome-wide SNP genotypes for 398 of the 666 donors were used, and that subset was treated as a discovery cohort. To study patterns of TCR occurrence, a later analysis re-analyzed previously published TCR beta repertoires from 700 or so donors and added high-resolution HLA genotyping. What the research found in general, with its limitations: In a later analysis, 16,951 TCR beta sequences were associated with specific HLA alleles at a false discovery rate of 0.05. Sequencing depth was assumed to be roughly uniform across donors in the presence/absence analyses, though that assumption may not hold. In a later analysis, TCR association rates were found to vary across HLA loci, with the most associated TCRs seen for DRB1 alleles and the fewest for HLA-C alleles. A group of highly shared sequence variants was considered likely to be a technical artifact of the sequencing pipeline. A later genetic analysis reported fewer N-insertions in productive TCRs among donors in an Asian-associated ancestry cluster than the roughly 700-donor mean. A few of the identified cytomegalovirus-associated TCR beta chains were confirmed in vitro to be specific for cytomegalovirus antigens. A later analysis found that HLA-associated TCR beta chains were more clonally expanded and had lower generation probabilities than equally common non-associated chains. When HLA alleles, especially DR and DQ, strongly co-occurred, TCR associations were difficult to assign to individual alleles. Because HLA typing was missing for some donors at each locus, association tests included only the typed subset. In an earlier analysis of approximately 590 of the donors, most TCR beta V segments appeared in productive rearrangements about 90% or about 30% of the time, broadly matching IMGT annotations. A further reported finding was that TCR beta sequences accurately predicted the HLA-A and HLA-B alleles for most subjects in the first cohort. Most CMV-associated TCR beta chains appeared to be HLA-restricted in a later analysis, and the HLA associations seemed to be driven largely by CMV exposure. An association between a missense DCLRE1C variant and V-gene and J-gene trimming of TCR beta chains was found in a later genetic analysis and replicated in an independent cohort. Only TCR beta chains were sequenced in this cohort, and the absence of alpha or paired-chain data limited detectable features. In a later analysis, several top co-occurrence clusters were reported to appear linked to parvovirus B19, influenza, CMV and Epstein-Barr virus. Immune exposure information for the cohort was limited to CMV serostatus. The study listed over 150 TCR beta chains as associated with cytomegalovirus. According to the authors, the approach could potentially be generalized to other disease states and immunological phenotypes. Across donors, most TCR sequences were observed very rarely, whereas some public TCRs were present in many individuals. The classifier was reported to diagnose cytomegalovirus status with high specificity and sensitivity in both the original cohort and the validation cohort. Linkage disequilibrium might explain the correlated functional status among segregating V segments, but an unknown experimental factor could not be excluded. Some IMGT-functional V segments, including TRBV6-2 and TRBV6-3, could not be told apart with the 87-base-pair reads, so those segments were excluded. Because counts were too low, seventeen rarely observed V segments, including chromosome 9 orphons, were excluded from the earlier analysis of a few hundred of the donors.

Trimming removed 5 bases from V and 7 bases from J, leaving 8 bases between the germline ends. The germline V gene specifies SNHLY as CDR1 and FYNNEI as CDR2. Taken from cysteine to phenylalanine, the CDR3 has 12 residues. The CDR3 DNA has 36 bases and is translated from base 1. Library preparation used the immunoSEQ multiplex PCR assay. For the multiplex PCR, a mixture combining 60 forward primers for TCR Vbeta segments and 13 reverse primers for TCR Jbeta segments was used. The CDR3 region of rearranged TCR beta genes was amplified from genomic DNA with a multiplex PCR assay. On the Illumina HiSeq System, the amplified TCR beta libraries were sequenced as 87-base-pair reads. The published analysis was carried out like this. In a later analysis, about 80 million unique TCR beta chains were counted across the roughly 610 repertoires, and approximately 9.9 million of these chains were shared by at least two donors. Raw reads were error-corrected and collapsed into unique sequences with a nearest-neighbor algorithm that merged closely related sequences to remove PCR and sequencing errors. Alignment of CDR3 sequences to IMGT reference sequences was used to assign V, D and J gene segments. For a sequence to be retained, a match of at least six nucleotides was required to both a V gene segment and a J gene segment. Rearrangements were called productive when the CDR3 lacked stop codons and stayed in frame with V and J; all others were non-productive. Following IMGT convention, CDR3 was defined as the stretch from the second conserved V-encoded cysteine up to the conserved J-encoded phenylalanine. In an earlier analysis of some 550 of the donors, sequences lacking an unambiguous match to a single V gene segment were excluded. In an earlier analysis of 587 of the donors, a V segment was called functional when productive rearrangements were above 56.7%, and segregating when the standard deviation between donors exceeded 5%. A statistical classification framework was built for diagnosing cytomegalovirus status from the catalog of TCR beta chain sequences. In a later analysis, TCR nucleotide sequences were compared against IMGT/GENE-DB human TR gene sequences so that V and J genes could be assigned. Using the TCRdist pipeline, a later analysis assigned CDR3 sequences along with most-parsimonious VDJ recombination scenarios. In a later analysis, every TCR beta chain was defined by the combination of its CDR3 amino acid sequence and its V-gene family, and reads without a unique V-gene family were dropped. To address suspected cross-contamination and a sequencing artifact, a later analysis removed roughly 640 highly shared, low-generation-probability nucleotide sequences. For each public chain, a later analysis derived a clonal expansion index from normalized ranks of inferred template counts within each repertoire. Generation probabilities in a later analysis came from a VDJ recombination model fitted to out-of-frame rearrangements, and those results were checked against IGoR. A later analysis scored TCR-TCR, TCR-HLA and TCR-CMV co-occurrence with hypergeometric tests, applying a repertoire-size bias correction to TCR pairs. A later analysis estimated false discovery rates by permuting HLA or CMV assignments 20 times. In a later analysis, co-occurring TCRs were grouped with DBSCAN, and TCRdist sequence similarity was added when clustering was performed within HLA-allele-positive subsets. Repertoires with fewer than 30,000 or more than 120,000 public chains, plus five repertoires with anomalous nucleotide sharing, were excluded from co-occurrence clustering. TCRdb took this table from immuneACCESS and kept in-frame rearrangements with V and J called. Such tables lack part of the clones; where checked against another copy, unresolved V genes explain under half of the gap, and the rest is unexplained. V, J and clone size are taken as reported in that table, and D and trimming were inferred from the DNA itself. Across this sample there are about 130,000 clones, with 75% to 90% seen only once. The top ten hold 5.5% to 7% of the sample.

The cohort consisted of 600 to 750 healthy bone marrow donors. At the time of sampling, every cohort member was nominally healthy, though immune exposures that went unrecorded were likely present. The donor was CMV seropositive and was included in the group of 250 to 300 seropositive cohort members. A peripheral blood sample was provided by each donor, and peripheral blood mononuclear cells were used for TCR beta sequencing. The Qiagen DNeasy Blood Extraction Kit was used to extract genomic DNA from the blood cell samples. Details on this clone: Its antigen specificity is not known. Base qualities are not provided; no much larger clone lies one nucleotide away.

Specimen: PBMCs. The TCR comes from a woman between 40 and 50 years old in good health and CMV-seropositive. The sequence joins TRBV2 to TRBJ1-4; the D gene is unclear. The CDR3: CASSRGVEKLFF. The nucleotides are TGTGCCAGCAGTCGGGGTGTTGAAAAACTGTTTTTT.